Listed below are T cell receptor beta chains from one sample, sequenced in a study of blood T cell repertoires in COVID-19. Assay: immunoSEQ multiplex PCR; the TCRdb copy retains only in-frame clones and omits some. The sample records 65,000 to 85,000 clones, 75% to 90% being singletons. The sample taken for sequencing was peripheral blood. Every receptor here comes from a man older than 75 with COVID-19, enrolled during active disease. The CDR3 runs from the conserved cysteine through the conserved F or W.

j_gene: TRBJ2-5
v_gene: TRBV5-5
CDR3aa: CASSLGLAGGQETQYF

j_gene: TRBJ1-2
v_gene: TRBV6-4
CDR3aa: CASSLQVGANYGYTF

j_gene: TRBJ2-5
v_gene: TRBV3-1/TRBV3-2
CDR3aa: CASSQEIRETQYF

j_gene: TRBJ1-2
v_gene: TRBV6-6
CDR3aa: CASSYNGGASNYGYTF

j_gene: TRBJ1-2
v_gene: TRBV3-1/TRBV3-2
CDR3aa: CASTTGGRGYTF

j_gene: TRBJ1-2
v_gene: TRBV27
CDR3aa: CASSLNRGYGYTF

j_gene: TRBJ1-2
v_gene: TRBV9
CDR3aa: CASSVGDRGYTF

j_gene: TRBJ2-2
v_gene: TRBV27
CDR3aa: CASSPTRTGSTGELFF

j_gene: TRBJ2-7
v_gene: TRBV7-6
CDR3aa: CASSFRLRQNDSSYEQYF

j_gene: TRBJ1-6
v_gene: TRBV7-8
CDR3aa: CASSFRKGANSPLHF

j_gene: TRBJ1-1
v_gene: TRBV11-2
CDR3aa: CASSPETTEAFF

j_gene: TRBJ1-5
v_gene: TRBV28
CDR3aa: CASSPDRGATHWGNQPQHF

j_gene: TRBJ1-2
v_gene: TRBV5-1
CDR3aa: CASSLAANYGYTF

j_gene: TRBJ1-3
v_gene: TRBV7-2
CDR3aa: CASSSGQAAGNTIYF

j_gene: TRBJ2-2
v_gene: TRBV7-9
CDR3aa: CASSNSGGRGTGELFF

j_gene: TRBJ2-5
v_gene: TRBV7-2
CDR3aa: CASSSPVLPGGTQYF

j_gene: TRBJ2-6
v_gene: TRBV5-4
CDR3aa: CASSPWTRSGANVLTF

j_gene: TRBJ2-6
v_gene: TRBV27
CDR3aa: CASSPSGANVLTF

j_gene: TRBJ1-2
v_gene: TRBV3-1/TRBV3-2
CDR3aa: CASSRGTGDPLYGYTF

j_gene: TRBJ1-5
v_gene: TRBV19
CDR3aa: CASSISQGGGNQPQHF

j_gene: TRBJ2-1
v_gene: TRBV6-6
CDR3aa: CASIPAGAIYNEQFF

j_gene: TRBJ1-2
v_gene: TRBV6-1
CDR3aa: CASRNRDRVDGYTF

j_gene: TRBJ2-7
v_gene: TRBV2
CDR3aa: CASSETTVGGEQYF